This T cell receptor (beta chain) was observed in a study of blood T cells in healthy people across ages. About the research overall: Template switching captured about one barcoded beta molecule per two T cells. Study-wide findings and caveats: A roughly linear age-dependent decrease characterized TCR beta diversity per million T cells.

The CDR3 loop spans 14 amino acids. The V gene's germline CDR1 is MNHNY and CDR2 SVGAGI (reference sequence). J was trimmed by 4 bases and V by 5 bases; bases with no gene match: 4. Turning to this clonotype: What it recognizes is unknown.

The use of a sample-barcoded 5' primer and a J-beta primer mix characterized a second PCR of 7 to 11 cycles. TCRdb re-derived calls from the 5' RACE reads in MiXCR, one entry per CDR3 protein. Seen here are some 710,000 distinct CDR3 sequences, 22% observed once, and the top ten hold around a fifth. The TCR comes from a man aged 70 or older in good health. This sequence joins TRBV6-6 and TRBJ1-4; 7 bases fit TRBD1. The sample consisted of blood. CDR3 sequence: CASSGTENNEKLFF. Written as DNA, the CDR3 is TGTGCCAGCAGTGGGACAGAAAATAATGAAAAACTGTTTTTT.